The 21 T cell receptor beta chains given below trace back to one sample, sequenced in a study of vaccination and CD4 T cells after COVID-19. Noted treatment: approximately nine-day PBMC culture with coronavirus spike peptide pools or control peptides (ViraFEST assay). The antigens of these receptors remain unknown. Researchers used the Oncomine TCR Beta short-read assay to sequence DNA from cultured CD4+ T cells. Via MiXCR, TCRdb re-called the PCR reads, giving one row per CDR3 protein. This table holds around 20,000 distinct CDR3 sequences, about 44% found once. The source material was CD4+ T cells from blood, cultured in vitro, sampled before SARS-CoV-2 vaccination. The origin of the receptors is a human donor who had recovered from COVID-19.

This chain connects TRBV18 to TRBJ1-6, with D hard to call. Trimming pared 5 bases from V and 7 bases from J, leaving 6 bases between. The CDR3 is 12 residues long. Germline CDR1 reads KGHSH; CDR2 reads LQKENI. This CDR3 is CASSTGNSPLHF. The CDR3 bases are TGTGCCAGCTCAACGGGGAATTCACCCCTCCACTTT.

A single count supports this clonotype. The chain uses TRBV28 and TRBJ2-1; 12 bases are a match to TRBD2. This CDR3 comprises 16 residues. V lost 6 bases to trimming and J lost 6 bases; unmatched junction nucleotides: 9. Germline CDR1 is MDHEN and CDR2 is SYDVKM. The DNA for the CDR3 is TGTGCCAGCAGCACACAGGGACTAGCGGGCGGCAATGAGCAGTTCTTC. Its translation is CASSTQGLAGGNEQFF.

The CDR3 nucleotides are TGTGCCAGCTGCGAGGGACTAGCGGCGAATGAGCAGTTCTTC. As protein: CASCEGLAANEQFF. The rearrangement joins TRBV19 to TRBJ2-1, with TRBD2 matching 11 bases. The CDR3 has 14 residues. The junction had 8 bases not matched to a gene; V was cut back by 9 bases and J by 7 bases. Germline loops: CDR1 LNHDA, CDR2 SQIVND (reference sequence).

This chain connects TRBV28 to TRBJ1-1; D not certain. The CDR3 loop spans 14 amino acids. V lost 6 bases and J 1 base, leaving 12 bases between the germline ends. CDR1 and CDR2 from the germline V gene are MDHEN and SYDVKM. This chain's CDR3 is CASRLITKNTEAFF. The CDR3 DNA reads TGTGCCAGCAGGCTCATTACCAAGAACACTGAAGCTTTCTTT.

A single count supports this clonotype. The chain has TRBV5-5 and TRBJ1-3; D not resolved. The CDR3 loop spans 12 amino acids. Trimming removed 5 bases at V and 9 bases at J, with 12 bases between. Germline CDR1 SGHKS, CDR2 YYEKEE (reference sequence). The CDR3 reads CASSSLGSTIYF. CDR3 sequence (DNA): TGTGCCAGCAGTTCCCTAGGGAGCACCATATATTTT.

In its sample, this clonotype was seen a few times. The rearrangement uses TRBV11-3 and TRBJ2-5; 7 positions match TRBD2. Germline loops: CDR1 SGHNT, CDR2 YENEEA. CDR3 length: 14 amino acids. Trimming cost V 5 bases and J 5 bases; bases outside gene matches: 8. The CDR3 DNA reads as TGTGCCAGCAGCCCGGTGGGTAGCGGGGAGACCCAGTACTTC. This encodes CASSPVGSGETQYF. The whole variable domain, remainder taken from reference TRBV11-3 and TRBJ2-5, is EAGVVQSPRYKIIEKKQPVAFWCNPISGHNTLYWYLQNLGQGPELLIRYENEEAVDDSQLPKDRFSAERLKGVDSTLKIQPAELGDSAVYLCASSPVGSGETQYFGPGTRLLVL.

V is TRBV5-1 and J is TRBJ2-5; 8 nucleotides align to TRBD1. The CDR3 length is 16 residues. The germline V gene has CDR1 SGHRS and CDR2 YFSETQ. V was pared by 4 bases and J by 7 bases, with 15 bases of the junction left unmatched. The CDR3 loop is CASSPGWGQAMATQYF. The CDR3 region has the DNA TGCGCCAGCAGCCCCGGTTGGGGACAGGCGATGGCGACCCAGTACTTC.

A few counts support this clonotype. This chain connects TRBV7-9 to TRBJ1-3; D gene unclear. Trimming took off 2 bases at V and 2 bases at J, with 13 bases between the two ends. The CDR3 length is 16 residues. Germline loops: CDR1 SEHNR, CDR2 FQNEAQ (reference sequence). CDR3 in DNA: TGTGCCAGCAGCTTATCTCCCGGGTACGCTGGAAACACCATATATTTT. It translates to CASSLSPGYAGNTIYF.

The chain joins TRBV11-3 to TRBJ2-4, with 8 bases lining up with TRBD1. Germline V gene data show CDR1 as SGHNT and CDR2 as YENEEA. The trim removed 4 bases at V and 6 bases at J, leaving 5 bases unmatched. This CDR3 contains 14 residues. CDR3: CASSSGQGLNIQYF. CDR3 coding DNA: TGTGCCAGCAGCTCCGGACAGGGTTTAAACATTCAGTACTTC. Combining the CDR3 with reference TRBV11-3 and TRBJ2-4 gives the whole variable domain EAGVVQSPRYKIIEKKQPVAFWCNPISGHNTLYWYLQNLGQGPELLIRYENEEAVDDSQLPKDRFSAERLKGVDSTLKIQPAELGDSAVYLCASSSGQGLNIQYFGAGTRLSVL.

The rearrangement links TRBV12-3 or TRBV12-4 to TRBJ1-5, with D unclear. The CDR3 runs to 16 residues. V gave up 5 bases and J gave up 2 bases, with 16 bases separating them. CDR3 sequence: CASSVGVWGRNQPQHF. CDR3 DNA: TGTGCCAGCAGTGTCGGTGTGTGGGGTCGCAATCAGCCCCAGCATTTT.

This chain links TRBV6-1 with TRBJ1-1; TRBD1 is a possible D gene (5 bases). This CDR3 has 15 residues. The germline V gene encodes CDR1 MNHNS and CDR2 SASEGT. The V end lost 3 bases, the J end lost 0 bases, and 11 bases lay between the germline ends. As DNA, the CDR3 is TGTGCCAGCAGTGACCGGGGGGAGGTGAACACTGAAGCTTTCTTT. This encodes CASSDRGEVNTEAFF.

The rearrangement links TRBV11-3 to TRBJ1-1; maybe TRBD1 (5 bases). Looked up from germline, CDR1 is SGHNT and CDR2 is YENEEA. V was clipped by 6 bases and J by 5 bases, with 16 bases between them. This CDR3 has 14 amino acids. CDR3 in DNA: TGTGCCAGCAGTACTGGGACGGCAGGGACTGAAGCTTTCTTT. Its translation: CASSTGTAGTEAFF.

V is TRBV12-3 or TRBV12-4 and J is TRBJ2-7; 9 positions agree with TRBD1. Trimming removed 6 bases from V and 0 bases from J; junction bases left unmatched: 6. CDR3 length: 15 amino acids. The CDR3 loop reads CASSRQGESSYEQYF. In nucleotides, the CDR3 is TGTGCCAGCAGCAGACAGGGGGAAAGCTCCTACGAGCAGTACTTC.

CDR3 sequence (DNA): TGTGCCAGCAGCCGATCAGGGGGCGCGAACACCGGGGAGCTGTTTTTT. This translates into CASSRSGGANTGELFF. This chain links TRBV11-3 with TRBJ2-2, with 8 bases aligning to TRBD1. CDR1 and CDR2 (germline): SGHNT, YENEEA. The CDR3 contains 16 residues. Unmatched junction bases numbered 5, after V lost 5 bases and J lost 0 bases.

This clonotype was counted a single time. This rearrangement joins TRBV29-1 to TRBJ2-7; D uncertain. Germline values: CDR1 SQVTM, CDR2 ANQGSEA. There are 11 residues in the CDR3. V was shortened by 7 bases and J by 3 bases, with 10 bases between the two germline ends. The CDR3 DNA reads as TGCAGCGCCTCGGACGGCTACGAGCAGTACTTC. The encoded protein is CSASDGYEQYF.

The table lists this clonotype with a few counts. The CDR3 sequence: CASSRSGGGSYEQYF. The CDR3 DNA follows: TGTGCCAGCAGCCGTAGCGGGGGCGGCTCCTACGAGCAGTACTTC. The chain has TRBV7-8 and TRBJ2-7; 9 nucleotides line up with TRBD2. Germline V gene sequence: CDR1 SGHVS, CDR2 FQNEAQ. The CDR3 sequence is 15 residues long. Trimming cost V 5 bases and J 0 bases; bases outside gene matches: 5.

This chain joins TRBV2 and TRBJ2-7, with D perhaps matching TRBD1 or TRBD2 (6 bases each). The CDR3 is 15 amino acids. Germline CDR1 reads SNHLY; CDR2 reads FYNNEI. Between the trimmed V and J ends, which lost 3 bases and 2 bases, there was a span of 14 bases. The DNA of the CDR3 is TGTGCCAGCAGTGAGGGGGCGGGGATTGCCTACGAGCAGTACTTC. It yields the protein CASSEGAGIAYEQYF.

This clonotype was observed a handful of times. The rearrangement uses TRBV20-1 and TRBJ1-1; possibly TRBD1 for D (6 bases). Looked up from germline, CDR1 is DFQATT and CDR2 is SNEGSKA (reference sequence). Deletions cut 0 bases from V and 3 bases from J, with 14 bases between. The CDR3 runs 15 residues. CDR3 DNA: TGCAGTGCTAGAGATCCCCTAGGACAGTACACTGAAGCTTTCTTT. Translating gives CSARDPLGQYTEAFF.

The count of this clonotype is one. Germline is not matched at one junction end, which may reflect a read error. The chain joins TRBV6-5 to TRBJ2-7, with D perhaps given as TRBD1 or TRBD2 (5 bases each). In germline, CDR1 is MNHEY, CDR2 SVGAGI. This CDR3 contains 15 residues. In DNA, the CDR3 is TGTGCCAGCAGTTTACGGGACCCCGGATCCTACGAGCAGTGCTTC. Amino acids: CASSLRDPGSYEQCF.

The chain combines TRBV7-3 with TRBJ2-1; no clear D. V was trimmed by 5 bases and J by 8 bases, leaving 16 bases between them. The CDR3 covers 14 residues. CDR1 is SGHTA and CDR2 is FQGTGA in the germline V gene. DNA of the CDR3: TGTGCCAGCAGCAAAGCCGGGTTTGAGGATGAGCAGTTCTTC. The encoded protein is CASSKAGFEDEQFF.

V gene TRBV20-1 combines with J gene TRBJ1-2; the D is unclear. The CDR3 spans 12 residues. CDR1 is DFQATT and CDR2 is SNEGSKA in the germline V gene (reference sequence). The CDR3 sequence is CSSYMLDYGYTF. CDR3 bases: TGCAGCTCCTACATGCTGGACTATGGCTACACCTTC.